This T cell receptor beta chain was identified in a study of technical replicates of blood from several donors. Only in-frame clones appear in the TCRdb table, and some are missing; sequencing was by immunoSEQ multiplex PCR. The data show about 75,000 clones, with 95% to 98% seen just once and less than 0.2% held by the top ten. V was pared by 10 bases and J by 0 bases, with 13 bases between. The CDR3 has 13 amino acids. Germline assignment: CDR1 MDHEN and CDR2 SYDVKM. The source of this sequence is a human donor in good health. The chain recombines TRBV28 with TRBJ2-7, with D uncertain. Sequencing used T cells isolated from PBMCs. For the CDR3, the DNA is TGTGCCACCCAAACTGAGAACTCCTACGAGCAGTACTTC. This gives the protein CATQTENSYEQYF.